Detailed here is one TCR beta chain. The antigen this receptor binds is unknown. No clone much larger than this one lies a single base away; base qualities are absent. The sample is drawn from a study of long-term antiretroviral therapy in people with HIV (dated by TCRdb to 2022 to 2024). Regarding the study in general: The earliest samples were collected about a decade before the 2015 WHO recommendation for immediate ART, when ART was typically delayed until CD4 counts fell. A retrospective serial study tested whether changes in peripheral blood TRB repertoire composition and diversity were associated with ART initiation and durable HIV suppression. From fewer than 35 adults with confirmed HIV infection, the cohort provided 192 cryopreserved PBMC samples, gathered serially across a mean of roughly 6 years (range 1-12). Of the approximately 30 participants with HIV, about a dozen were female. No cross-contamination during QIAcube processing was seen in test extractions of a monoclonal T-cell line run alongside about 33 polyclonal samples.

Findings and caveats that apply to the study as a whole: The repertoire was dominated across all time points by expanded TRB clones identified before ART initiation, although this dominance was seen to fluctuate and to decrease in many PLHIV after ART. Limited PBMC availability meant only the TCR beta chain was sequenced, without alpha chain pairing. Starting ART was linked to a significant rise in TRB diversity, yet even with long-term ART the diversity remained significantly lower than in transplant donor controls. Unsorted PBMC were profiled instead of sorted CD4+ and CD8+ T cells because pre-ART samples had limited cell numbers. The samples span the years 2004 to 2017, and the ART regimens used at that time may not be as effective as current regimens. No data were available on ART adherence, viral resistance or therapy changes, limiting inferences about post-ART repertoire changes. Compared with controls, HIV repertoires had narrower CDR3 length ranges, and the network structure pointed to an antigen-experienced repertoire that shifted only slightly toward naive after ART.

The immunoSEQ hsTCRB v3.0 assay was used at survey level resolution to sequence the TRB variable region. The target sequencing depth for TRB was about 40,000-55,000 T-cell genomes per sample. Pooled TRB libraries were sequenced on an Illumina MiSeq with a v3 150-cycle kit. Per the source publication's procedure: Repertoire analysis was run in R within a reproducible Nextflow workflow that covered QC, data transformation and analysis. Custom analyses were implemented in LymphoSeq2, an R package for AIRR-Seq data exploration. A few samples that yielded fewer than 5000 total TRB sequences were excluded, so that approximately 200 HIV repertoires were analyzed. Among the approximately 190 retained HIV repertoires, 55 to 60 were collected before ART initiation and roughly 130 after ART initiation. Repertoires were downsampled to 5000 TRB nucleotide sequences, with summary statistics averaged over 100 downsampling iterations. The analysis kept only TRB sequences whose CDR3 regions were at least seven amino acids long. Diversity was assessed using a clonality score derived from Shannon entropy and using the Gini coefficient. Repertoire networks linked the top 5000 CDR3 amino acid sequences whenever two sequences differed by an edit distance of one. For TRB CDR3 amino acid sequences, GLIPH2 was used to predict antigen specificity groups and MHC restriction. Known CMV, EBV, HIV or tissue antigen associations were flagged by matching CDR3 amino acid sequences against VDJdb and McPAS-TCR. Pre-ART, post-ART and control groups were compared with Wilcoxon signed-rank tests and Holm-Bonferroni correction. The table was pulled from immuneACCESS by TCRdb, which kept in-frame rearrangements only. Such tables lose some clones; where checked, under half of the loss comes from unresolved V genes, and the rest has no known cause. The DNA gave D and trimming, while V, J and clone size come from that table. The sample table records tens of thousands of clones; roughly 83% of these occur just once. Jointly, the top ten make up approximately 5.6% of the sample.

To be included, a participant needed at least one PBMC sample from before ART initiation plus at least two post-ART samples. All participants with HIV were treated in the United States of America. Before DNA extraction, cryopreserved samples containing about 0.9-10 million PBMC were thawed and washed. At the time of the earliest PBMC sample, participants with HIV were aged between about 23 and 54 years. PBMC samples from each participant spanned 1-4 timepoints before ART initiation and 2-8 timepoints after ART initiation, with a median of 7 samples. Serial HIV viral load, CD4+ T-cell count, ART history and demographic data were obtained for every participant. Genomic DNA was extracted from unsorted PBMC with a Qiagen kit on a QIAcube, with processing performed in batches of 12 samples. Taken from the germline V gene, the CDR1 and CDR2 loops are SGHAT and FQNNGV. Spanning cysteine to phenylalanine, the CDR3 consists of 17 amino acids. CDR3 DNA only is kept here, 51 bases in frame from base 1. V loses 5 bases, J loses 2 bases, and the germline ends lie 16 bases apart.

The sequencing here drew on unsorted PBMCs, taken 0.7 years before starting antiretroviral therapy. The sequence is built from TRBV11-2 and TRBJ2-6; the D gene is perhaps TRBD1, from 6 matching bases. This clonotype was obtained from a man aged 25 to 45 with HIV. The sequenced DNA is TGTGCCAGCAGCCCGAGAACACCAGGGGCTGGGGCCAACGTCCTGACTTTC. This translates into CASSPRTPGAGANVLTF. Supplemented by the reference TRBV11-2 and TRBJ2-6 proteins around the CDR3, the complete variable domain is EAGVAQSPRYKIIEKRQSVAFWCNPISGHATLYWYQQILGQGPKLLIQFQNNGVVDDSQLPKDRFSAERLKGVDSTLKIQPAKLEDSAVYLCASSPRTPGAGANVLTFGAGSRLTVL.